This TCR beta chain was sequenced in a study of PD-L1 blockade in urothelial cancer. Profiled with immunoSEQ multiplex PCR; TCRdb holds only in-frame clones, not every one. The top ten clones hold 1.5% to 2% of a sample with under 70,000 clones, more than 80% of them seen once. This clone is medium-sized in the sample. Trimming stripped 8 bases from V and 0 bases from J, with 11 bases between. This CDR3 spans 13 amino acids. Germline values: CDR1 LNHDA, CDR2 SQIVND (reference sequence). Indicated time point: pretreatment peripheral blood. Sequencing used PBMCs, obtained around atezolizumab (anti-PD-L1) treatment. V gene TRBV19 combines with J gene TRBJ2-7; D is unclear. The source is a man aged 65 to 79 with urothelial cancer. The CDR3 nucleotides are TGTGCCAGTCGACATTTTGACTCCTACGAGCAGTACTTC. Translating gives CASRHFDSYEQYF.